These 17 T cell receptor beta chains share one sample of origin, sequenced in a study of cytomegalovirus exposure and HLA in healthy donors. The PCR contained 60 Vbeta and 13 Jbeta primers. This table comes from immunoSEQ multiplex PCR, and its TCRdb copy is limited to in-frame clones, with some not included. Of 150,000 to 200,000 clones detected, roughly 84% appear once; the ten largest clones hold 0.25% to 0.3%. Sequenced sample: PBMCs. The receptors come from a boy younger than 18 in good health and CMV-seronegative.

This clone was seen a few times. The J gene is TRBJ2-5, the V gene TRBV6-5; D perhaps matches TRBD2 (6 bases). The DNA end lines up better with TRBJ2-7; the J call may be wrong. Germline lookup yields CDR1 MNHEY and CDR2 SVGAGI. The CDR3 is made up of 14 amino acids. CDR3: CASSPLTSMDEQYF. CDR3 nucleotides: TGTGCCAGCAGTCCACTCACTAGCATGGACGAGCAGTACTTC.

CDR3 amino acids: CASSYRTGGVWTAAEAFF. CDR3 nucleotides: TGTGCCAGCAGCTACAGGACAGGGGGGGTTTGGACGGCGGCTGAAGCTTTCTTT. The chain is built from TRBV7-9 and TRBJ1-1; TRBD1 matches at 10 bases. The V segment lost 4 bases and the J segment 6 bases; nucleotides outside the gene matches: 17. Germline loops: CDR1 SEHNR, CDR2 FQNEAQ (reference sequence). This CDR3 spans 18 amino acids. Full variable domain (outside the CDR3, taken from reference TRBV7-9 and TRBJ1-1): DTGVSQNPRHKITKRGQNVTFRCDPISEHNRLYWYRQTLGQGPEFLTYFQNEAQLEKSRLLSDRFSAERPKGSFSTLEIQRTEQGDSAMYLCASSYRTGGVWTAAEAFFGQGTRLTVV.

This clone appeared a single time. V is TRBV28 and J is TRBJ2-7; tentatively, D is TRBD1 (6 bases). Germline-derived CDR1 and CDR2 are MDHEN and SYDVKM. The CDR3 contains 15 residues. Trimming cost V 2 bases and J 2 bases, with 13 bases left between them. CDR3 nucleotides: TGTGCCAGCAGTTTACATTCAGGGGCCCCCTACGAGCAGTACTTC. Residues: CASSLHSGAPYEQYF.

Only a few counts were recorded for this clone. The J gene is TRBJ2-1, the V gene TRBV5-4; 8 nucleotides match TRBD2. J gave up 5 bases and V 2 bases, and 6 bases lay outside the gene matches. This CDR3 is 15 amino acids long. Germline CDR1 reads SGHNT; CDR2 reads YYREEE (reference sequence). The CDR3 sequence: CASSFEAGANNEQFF. In nucleotides, the CDR3 is TGTGCCAGCAGCTTCGAAGCGGGGGCCAACAATGAGCAGTTCTTC.

CDR3 DNA: TGTGCCGGGTCCTGGGGGGAGAACACCGGGGAGCTGTTTTTT. It translates to CAGSWGENTGELFF. The chain links TRBV9 to TRBJ2-2; a weak D match, TRBD2 (6 bases). The CDR3 spans 14 residues. CDR1 is SGDLS and CDR2 is YYNGEE in the germline V gene. V was shortened by 10 bases and J by 1 base, with 14 bases between the two germline ends.

The chain employs TRBV6-6 and TRBJ1-1; D might be TRBD1 (6 bases). Trimming stripped 6 bases from V and 4 bases from J, with 9 bases between. Looked up from germline, CDR1 is MNHNY and CDR2 is SVGAGI (reference sequence). The CDR3 runs to 12 residues. The CDR3 loop is CASRGGATEAFF. Written as DNA, the CDR3 is TGTGCCAGCAGAGGGGGAGCCACTGAAGCTTTCTTT.

This chain links TRBV11-1 with TRBJ2-5; 9 bases map to TRBD1. Unmatched junction bases numbered 6, after V lost 5 bases and J lost 5 bases. CDR1 is SGHAT and CDR2 is FQDESV in the germline V gene (reference sequence). The CDR3 is 14 amino acids. CDR3 bases: TGTGCCAGCAGCGAGGGACAGGGTCCCGAGACCCAGTACTTC. This translates into CASSEGQGPETQYF.

CDR3 residues: CASSPNRAYEQYF. CDR3 coding DNA: TGTGCCAGCAGTCCTAATCGGGCCTACGAGCAGTACTTC. The rearrangement links TRBV27 to TRBJ2-7; no definite D call. Germline values: CDR1 MNHEY, CDR2 SMNVEV (reference sequence). Trimming cost V 5 bases and J 2 bases, with 10 bases left between them. The CDR3 extends over 13 amino acids.

The rearrangement uses TRBV6-1 and TRBJ2-3; the match to TRBD2 covers 12 bases. This CDR3 has 16 amino acids. J was trimmed by 0 bases and V by 4 bases; bases with no gene match: 2. Germline V gives CDR1 MNHNS, CDR2 SASEGT. CDR3 loop: CASSGTSGASTDTQYF. The CDR3 DNA sequence: TGTGCCAGCAGTGGGACTAGCGGGGCGAGCACAGATACGCAGTATTTT.

The chain employs TRBV7-2 and TRBJ2-3; D unresolved. Germline assignment: CDR1 SGHTA and CDR2 FQGNSA. V lost 1 base, J lost 2 bases, and 16 bases lay in between. The CDR3 loop spans 17 amino acids. In nucleotides, the CDR3 is TGTGCCAGCAGCTTAGGTCACAGCCCGCAACCCACAGATACGCAGTATTTT. This encodes CASSLGHSPQPTDTQYF.

The chain recombines TRBV5-1 with TRBJ2-1; 9 bases line up with TRBD2. This CDR3 contains 13 residues. The germline gives CDR1 SGHRS, CDR2 YFSETQ. V was pared by 7 bases and J by 10 bases, with 9 bases of the junction left unmatched. CDR3 loop: CASGIAGEKEQFF. The CDR3 DNA reads TGCGCCAGCGGGATAGCGGGAGAGAAGGAGCAGTTCTTC.

This chain joins TRBV10-1 and TRBJ2-1, with D tentatively TRBD1 (5 bases). CDR3 length: 14 amino acids. Trimming removed 4 bases at V and 0 bases at J, with 7 bases between. Per the germline V gene, CDR1 is WNHNN and CDR2 is SYGVQD (reference sequence). The CDR3 DNA reads as TGCGCCAGCAGTGGGGGCAGCTCCTACAATGAGCAGTTCTTC. Protein: CASSGGSSYNEQFF.

J is TRBJ2-3 and V is TRBV13; 14 nucleotides line up with TRBD2. The CDR3 is 19 amino acids. CDR1 and CDR2 from the germline V gene are PRHDT and FYEKMQ (reference sequence). Trimming at V came to 5 bases and at J to 2 bases, leaving 12 bases not matched to a gene. CDR3 residues: CASSIRGLAGVRNTDTQYF. The CDR3 nucleotides are TGTGCCAGCAGCATCCGGGGACTAGCGGGAGTGCGGAACACAGATACGCAGTATTTT.

The CDR3 here is CASSLRQGAGELFF. In nucleotides, the CDR3 is TGTGCCAGCAGCTTAAGACAGGGGGCCGGGGAGCTGTTTTTT. The V gene is TRBV7-9, the J gene TRBJ2-2; 9 nucleotides line up with TRBD1. The V segment lost 2 bases and the J segment 6 bases; nucleotides outside the gene matches: 1. Germline CDR1 is SEHNR and CDR2 is FQNEAQ (reference sequence). This CDR3 is built from 14 residues.

The genes are TRBV6-6 and TRBJ2-5; 13 bases line up with TRBD2. Germline CDR1 MNHNY, CDR2 SVGAGI (reference sequence). Losses at the gene ends were 11 bases for V and 1 base for J; bases not matched to a gene: 10. The CDR3 has 16 amino acids. The CDR3 region is CASTWTSGGTQETQYF. The CDR3, as DNA: TGTGCCTCCACCTGGACTAGCGGGGGAACCCAAGAGACCCAGTACTTC.

The chain carries TRBV5-1 and TRBJ2-7; tentatively, D is TRBD2 (6 bases). This CDR3 region has 13 residues. Germline loops: CDR1 SGHRS, CDR2 YFSETQ. Trimming cost V 6 bases and J 4 bases, with 14 bases left between them. CDR3 sequence (DNA): TGCGCCAGCAACGGAGGGGATGTTTACGAGCAGTACTTC. Translating it yields CASNGGDVYEQYF.

The V gene is TRBV6-1, the J gene TRBJ2-3; D is perhaps TRBD1 (6 bases). The V gene lost 5 bases and the J gene lost 6 bases, with 12 bases spanning the gap. Germline-derived CDR1 and CDR2 are MNHNS and SASEGT. The CDR3 loop spans 13 amino acids. The CDR3 reads CASSYTGSDTQYF. As DNA, the CDR3 is TGTGCCAGCAGTTATACAGGGTCCGATACGCAGTATTTT.